This T cell receptor beta chain was recorded in a study of vaccination and CD4 T cells after COVID-19. CD4+ T cells that had been cultured provided DNA sequenced with the Oncomine TCR Beta short-read assay. TCRdb re-derived calls from the PCR reads in MiXCR, one entry per CDR3 protein. The sample consists of some 16,000 distinct CDR3 sequences, 45% to 65% of them appearing once. Remarks on this clonotype: Its antigen is undetermined.

V trimming: 7 bases; J trimming: 3 bases; junction bases outside the gene matches: 14. The germline V gene has CDR1 LNHDA and CDR2 SQIVND (reference sequence). This CDR3 is 16 amino acids long. Treatment of the sample: approximately 9-day PBMC culture with coronavirus spike peptide pools or control peptides (ViraFEST assay). The V gene is TRBV19, the J gene TRBJ1-1; 7 bases are shared with TRBD1. This sequence originates from a human donor with COVID-19. The sequencing used cultured CD4+ T cells from blood, collected after SARS-CoV-2 vaccination. The CDR3 DNA is TGTGCCAGTACCTTGAAACAGGGGACCCAACACACTGAAGCTTTCTTT. It yields the protein CASTLKQGTQHTEAFF.